The 13 T cell receptor beta chains listed next were all sequenced from one sample in a study of blood T cell repertoires in COVID-19. The repertoire was sequenced with immunoSEQ multiplex PCR; TCRdb's copy has only in-frame clones and lacks some. The sample holds around 94,000 clones, roughly 86% seen once. The sample was peripheral blood. The receptors originated from a man over 45 with active or convalescent COVID-19.

The J gene is TRBJ2-1, the V gene TRBV12-5, with a possible D match to TRBD2 (6 bases). CDR3 length: 13 amino acids. Germline V gene data show CDR1 as LGHNT and CDR2 as FRNRAP. Trimming shortened V by 5 bases and J by 12 bases, and 17 bases separated the two germline ends. CDR3 DNA sequence: TGTGCTAGTGGTATATACAGGTTCGGGGGGCAGTTCTTC. Protein product: CASGIYRFGGQFF.

V gene TRBV18 combines with J gene TRBJ2-3; 9 bases match TRBD2. Germline CDR1 and CDR2: KGHSH and LQKENI. The CDR3 has 17 residues. Germline trimming cut 0 bases from V and 0 bases from J; bases unmatched to any gene: 4. In DNA, the CDR3 is TGTGCCAGCTCACCACCGAGTCTAGCGGGGAGCACAGATACGCAGTATTTT. It codes for CASSPPSLAGSTDTQYF.

The table lists this clone with a few counts. The rearrangement links TRBV7-2 to TRBJ2-1; TRBD2 matches at 8 bases. Germline V gene lookup returns CDR1 SGHTA and CDR2 FQGNSA. Trimming at V came to 2 bases and at J to 10 bases, leaving 7 bases not matched to a gene. The CDR3 consists of 14 residues. DNA of the CDR3: TGTGCCAGCAGCTTACCTAGCCCGGGGGGGGAGCAGTTCTTC. Protein: CASSLPSPGGEQFF.

In DNA form, the CDR3 reads TGTGCCAGCAGCCGGACAGGGGTAGGGACAGATACGCAGTATTTT. Translated, it gives CASSRTGVGTDTQYF. The chain employs TRBV11-3 and TRBJ2-3, with 9 bases aligning to TRBD1. V shed 5 bases, J shed 3 bases, and the junction held 6 bases outside the gene matches. The CDR3 totals 15 residues. Germline V gene data show CDR1 as SGHNT and CDR2 as YENEEA. Looking up the rest from reference TRBV11-3 and TRBJ2-3 gives the full variable domain: EAGVVQSPRYKIIEKKQPVAFWCNPISGHNTLYWYLQNLGQGPELLIRYENEEAVDDSQLPKDRFSAERLKGVDSTLKIQPAELGDSAVYLCASSRTGVGTDTQYFGPGTRLTVL.

The V gene is TRBV27, the J gene TRBJ2-1, with TRBD2 identical over 16 bases. Germline lookup yields CDR1 MNHEY and CDR2 SMNVEV (reference sequence). The CDR3 is made up of 20 amino acids. With V trimmed by 5 bases and J by 0 bases, 10 bases remained unmatched. CDR3 DNA: TGTGCCAGCAGTCCAACCGGGACTAGCGGGGGGGTGAGCTCCTACAATGAGCAGTTCTTC. Translated: CASSPTGTSGGVSSYNEQFF.

The rearrangement uses TRBV28 and TRBJ1-1; TRBD1 matches at 8 bases. This CDR3 has 13 amino acids. V dropped 6 bases and J dropped 1; count of bases not matched to a gene: 1. Per the germline V gene, CDR1 is MDHEN and CDR2 is SYDVKM. The CDR3 reads CASRGQANTEAFF. For the CDR3, the DNA is TGTGCCAGCAGGGGACAGGCGAACACTGAAGCTTTCTTT.

This sequence joins TRBV25-1 and TRBJ1-4, with 10 bases aligning to TRBD1. Per the germline V gene, CDR1 is MGHDK and CDR2 is SYGVNS. The CDR3 spans 15 residues. With 8 bases clipped from V and 8 bases from J, the junction kept 11 bases outside the gene matches. This CDR3 is CASGQTGTGVEKLFF. The CDR3 bases are TGTGCCAGCGGCCAGACCGGGACAGGGGTAGAAAAACTGTTTTTT.

This sequence joins TRBV6-2 or TRBV6-3 and TRBJ2-5, with 9 bases identical to TRBD2. CDR1 and CDR2 from the germline V gene are MNHEY and SVGEGT. CDR3 length equals 16 residues. The V gene end was trimmed by 0 bases and the J gene end by 2 bases; junction bases not matched to a gene: 4. The CDR3 DNA follows: TGTGCCAGCAGTTACTCTTCAGCGGGGGGACAAGAGACCCAGTACTTC. The encoded protein is CASSYSSAGGQETQYF.

This chain connects TRBV6-5 to TRBJ2-5, with 7 bases aligning to TRBD2. Germline CDR1 is MNHEY and CDR2 is SVGAGI. The CDR3 has 14 amino acids. The J segment lost 5 bases and the V segment lost 5 bases, leaving 8 bases of the junction unmatched. CDR3 sequence reads: CASSPSGGVETQYF. CDR3 bases: TGTGCCAGCAGTCCAAGTGGGGGGGTTGAGACCCAGTACTTC.

The V and J genes are TRBV19 and TRBJ2-2, with a weak D call TRBD2 (5 bases). The CDR3 has 15 amino acids. The germline V and J ends were trimmed by 3 bases and 5 bases, with 13 bases remaining between them. CDR1 and CDR2 from the germline V gene are LNHDA and SQIVND (reference sequence). The CDR3, as DNA: TGTGCCAGTAGTATGGTCGGGGTCGAGACCGGGGAGCTGTTTTTT. This sequence encodes CASSMVGVETGELFF.

The chain recombines TRBV19 with TRBJ1-1, with D tentatively TRBD1 (6 bases). Germline CDR1 LNHDA, CDR2 SQIVND (reference sequence). Trimming left V 4 bases short and J 7 bases short, with 16 bases between. The length of the CDR3 is 14 residues. The CDR3 spells CASSNWQGPVEAFF. DNA of the CDR3: TGTGCCAGTAGTAATTGGCAGGGGCCCGTTGAAGCTTTCTTT.

The chain combines TRBV5-8 with TRBJ1-1; D is ambiguous. The CDR3 length is 13 residues. The ends were cut back, 2 bases at V and 4 bases at J, with 9 bases in the middle. The germline gives CDR1 SGHTS, CDR2 YDEGEE. CDR3 sequence: CASSLRGITEAFF. For the CDR3, the DNA is TGTGCCAGCAGCTTACGAGGGATCACTGAAGCTTTCTTT.

This chain connects TRBV27 to TRBJ2-2, with 8 nucleotides matching TRBD1. Germline CDR1 is MNHEY and CDR2 is SMNVEV (reference sequence). The J segment lost 7 bases and the V segment lost 0 bases, leaving 7 bases of the junction unmatched. The CDR3 covers 16 residues. CDR3 protein: CASSLSVQGALGELFF. The CDR3 coding sequence is TGTGCCAGCAGTTTATCGGTCCAGGGGGCACTCGGGGAGCTGTTTTTT.